Listed below are T cell receptor beta chains from one sample, sequenced in a study of shared clonotypes between healthy human individuals. Generated by immunoSEQ multiplex PCR, the TCRdb table keeps only in-frame clones and is missing some. The sample carries over a million clones, under 99% recorded once. The specimen was naive CD4+ T cells sorted from blood. The receptors originated from a man between 25 and 39 years old in good health. CDR3s include the opening cysteine and the closing phenylalanine or tryptophan. Fields, in order: V gene, J gene, clone size, D gene, CDR3 protein, CDR3 DNA. The D gene is left open where the match is weak. Clone size, where shown, is once, few, many, or a class for clones that have expanded.

V: TRBV9
J: TRBJ2-1
size: NA
D: NA
CDR3: CASSARGLVIDNEQFF
DNA: TGTGCCAGCAGCGCCCGGGGGCTAGTCATTGACAATGAGCAGTTCTTC

V: TRBV19
J: TRBJ1-2
size: once
D: NA
CDR3: CASSYAGYGYTF
DNA: TGTGCCAGTAGCTATGCAGGCTATGGCTACACCTTC

V: TRBV6-5
J: TRBJ2-2
size: NA
D: NA
CDR3: CARRNLFF
DNA: TGTGCCCGTCGAAATCTGTTTTTT

V: TRBV5-1
J: TRBJ2-3
size: NA
D: NA
CDR3: CASSLLTTDTQYF
DNA: TGCGCCAGCAGCTTGTTGACCACAGATACGCAGTATTTT

V: TRBV6-1
J: TRBJ1-1
size: NA
D: NA
CDR3: CASSDLGVRVGTEAFF
DNA: TGTGCCAGCAGTGATTTGGGCGTCAGGGTCGGCACTGAAGCTTTCTTT

V: TRBV7-9
J: TRBJ2-3
size: NA
D: TRBD1
CDR3: CASSVNRQGTDTDTQYF
DNA: TGTGCCAGCAGCGTGAATCGACAGGGGACAGACACAGATACGCAGTATTTT

V: TRBV29-1
J: TRBJ2-7
size: NA
D: TRBD2
CDR3: CSVRTSGRSYEQYF
DNA: TGCAGCGTTAGGACTAGCGGGAGAAGCTACGAGCAGTACTTC

V: TRBV7-2
J: TRBJ2-5
size: NA
D: TRBD1
CDR3: CASSRTGLQTQYF
DNA: TGTGCCAGCAGCCGGACAGGGCTGCAGACCCAGTACTTC

V: TRBV27
J: TRBJ2-1
size: NA
D: NA
CDR3: CASSNFRISSYNEQFF
DNA: TGTGCCAGCAGTAACTTCAGAATCAGCTCCTACAATGAGCAGTTCTTC

V: TRBV10-3
J: TRBJ1-2
size: NA
D: NA
CDR3: CAISPGPEDGYTF
DNA: TGTGCCATCAGTCCGGGTCCGGAAGATGGCTACACCTTC

V: TRBV6-5
J: TRBJ1-2
size: NA
D: NA
CDR3: CASSYSTENYGYTF
DNA: TGTGCCAGCAGTTACTCGACGGAAAACTATGGCTACACCTTC

V: TRBV19
J: TRBJ2-7
size: NA
D: NA
CDR3: CAIVLSGAFYELCF
DNA: TGTGCCATAGTGCTGTCGGGGGCCTTCTACGAGCTGTGCTTC

V: TRBV4-3
J: TRBJ2-2
size: NA
D: NA
CDR3: CASSQRPHGGTGELFF
DNA: TGCGCCAGCAGCCAAAGGCCCCACGGCGGGACCGGGGAGCTGTTTTTT

V: TRBV2
J: TRBJ2-1
size: NA
D: NA
CDR3: CASGAQTPGNEQFF
DNA: TGTGCCAGCGGGGCCCAAACCCCCGGCAATGAGCAGTTCTTC

V: TRBV18
J: TRBJ2-7
size: NA
D: NA
CDR3: CASSPGLSYEQYF
DNA: TGTGCCAGCTCTCCTGGGCTCTCCTACGAGCAGTACTTC

V: TRBV4-1
J: TRBJ2-2
size: NA
D: NA
CDR3: CASSQVLDRNTGELFF
DNA: TGCGCCAGCAGCCAAGTGTTGGACAGGAACACCGGGGAGCTGTTTTTT

V: TRBV10-3
J: TRBJ1-2
size: NA
D: TRBD1
CDR3: CATRPGTGVYGYTF
DNA: TGTGCCACCCGGCCCGGGACAGGCGTCTATGGCTACACCTTC

V: TRBV5-4
J: TRBJ1-1
size: once
D: NA
CDR3: CASSLREGNTEAFF
DNA: TGTGCCAGCAGCTTGCGAGAGGGGAACACTGAAGCTTTCTTT

V: TRBV28
J: TRBJ2-7
size: NA
D: TRBD2
CDR3: CASVPGGTGEQYF
DNA: TGTGCCAGCGTCCCCGGGGGGACGGGGGAGCAGTACTTC

V: TRBV7-2
J: TRBJ2-5
size: NA
D: NA
CDR3: CASSPQGRETGETQYF
DNA: TGTGCCAGCAGCCCTCAGGGGCGGGAGACCGGGGAGACCCAGTACTTC

V: TRBV10-1
J: TRBJ2-3
size: NA
D: NA
CDR3: CASSEGPGHLGDTQYF
DNA: TGCGCCAGCAGTGAAGGTCCGGGACACCTAGGAGATACGCAGTATTTT

V: TRBV5-4
J: TRBJ2-1
size: NA
D: TRBD2
CDR3: CASSLGSWLAGVNSYNEQFF
DNA: TGTGCCAGCAGCTTGGGCTCTTGGTTAGCGGGAGTGAACTCCTACAATGAGCAGTTCTTC

V: TRBV6-1
J: TRBJ1-1
size: once
D: NA
CDR3: CASPRAGEAFF
DNA: TGTGCCAGCCCCAGGGCCGGCGAAGCTTTCTTT

V: TRBV18
J: TRBJ2-7
size: once
D: TRBD2
CDR3: CASSVRVTSGSGEQYF
DNA: TGTGCCAGCTCCGTGAGGGTGACTAGCGGGAGTGGTGAGCAGTACTTC

V: TRBV2
J: TRBJ1-1
size: NA
D: TRBD1
CDR3: CASWTGETEAFF
DNA: TGTGCCAGCTGGACAGGGGAAACTGAAGCTTTCTTT

V: TRBV7-9
J: TRBJ2-7
size: NA
D: TRBD1
CDR3: CASSSNPGQEYF
DNA: TGTGCCAGCAGTTCTAATCCGGGACAGGAGTACTTC

V: TRBV15
J: TRBJ1-5
size: NA
D: TRBD1
CDR3: CATRRHRGSVGNQPQHF
DNA: TGTGCCACCAGACGGCACAGGGGGTCCGTGGGGAATCAGCCCCAGCATTTT

V: TRBV6-1
J: TRBJ2-7
size: NA
D: TRBD2
CDR3: CASRALAGVAYEQYF
DNA: TGTGCCAGCAGAGCCCTAGCGGGAGTGGCCTACGAGCAGTACTTC

V: TRBV7-8
J: TRBJ1-5
size: NA
D: NA
CDR3: CASSPHSGLFNQPQHF
DNA: TGTGCCAGCAGCCCCCACTCGGGACTCTTCAATCAGCCCCAGCATTTT

V: TRBV27
J: TRBJ2-1
size: NA
D: TRBD2
CDR3: CASSLGLALLDEQFF
DNA: TGTGCCAGCAGTTTGGGACTAGCGCTCCTGGATGAGCAGTTCTTC

V: TRBV27
J: TRBJ1-1
size: once
D: TRBD1
CDR3: CASRNDRVTEAFF
DNA: TGTGCCAGCAGAAATGACAGGGTGACTGAAGCTTTCTTT

V: TRBV6-5
J: TRBJ1-5
size: NA
D: NA
CDR3: CASKSDISNQPQHF
DNA: TGTGCCAGCAAATCGGACATTAGCAATCAGCCCCAGCATTTT

V: TRBV28
J: TRBJ2-7
size: NA
D: TRBD2
CDR3: CASSGHPGTSSTEQYF
DNA: TGTGCCAGCAGTGGTCACCCCGGGACTAGTTCTACGGAGCAGTACTTC

V: TRBV18
J: TRBJ1-1
size: NA
D: NA
CDR3: CASSPPSKYTEAFF
DNA: TGTGCCAGCTCACCCCCATCTAAGTACACTGAAGCTTTCTTT

V: TRBV6-1
J: TRBJ1-5
size: NA
D: NA
CDR3: CASSVGMLNQPQHF
DNA: TGTGCCAGCAGTGTCGGGATGCTGAATCAGCCCCAGCATTTT

V: TRBV7-8
J: TRBJ1-5
size: NA
D: NA
CDR3: CASSLHLEPLDQPQHF
DNA: TGTGCCAGCAGCTTACATCTAGAACCTCTTGATCAGCCCCAGCATTTT

V: TRBV5-1
J: TRBJ2-7
size: NA
D: TRBD1
CDR3: CASSRTLTGIEQYF
DNA: TGCGCCAGCAGCCGGACCCTGACAGGGATCGAGCAGTACTTC

V: TRBV2
J: TRBJ2-2
size: NA
D: TRBD1
CDR3: CASSKTGMFRELFF
DNA: TGTGCCAGCAGTAAGACAGGGATGTTCCGGGAGCTGTTTTTT

V: TRBV27
J: TRBJ2-2
size: NA
D: TRBD2
CDR3: CASSLRAGDKRELFF
DNA: TGTGCCAGCAGCCTTAGGGCGGGAGATAAAAGGGAGCTGTTTTTT

V: TRBV18
J: TRBJ1-2
size: NA
D: TRBD1
CDR3: CASSPQQGRLNGYTF
DNA: TGTGCCAGCTCACCACAACAGGGGCGACTCAATGGCTACACCTTC

V: TRBV29-1
J: TRBJ2-1
size: NA
D: NA
CDR3: CSVASVEQFF
DNA: TGCAGCGTTGCGAGCGTTGAGCAGTTCTTC

V: TRBV5-1
J: TRBJ1-5
size: NA
D: NA
CDR3: CASSTGAGNNQPQHF
DNA: TGCGCCAGCAGCACGGGGGCAGGGAACAATCAGCCCCAGCATTTT

V: TRBV5-4
J: TRBJ2-5
size: once
D: NA
CDR3: CASNPSGYEETQYF
DNA: TGTGCCAGCAACCCCAGCGGATATGAAGAGACCCAGTACTTC

V: TRBV19
J: TRBJ1-3
size: NA
D: NA
CDR3: CASSRASGNTIYF
DNA: TGTGCCAGTAGTAGAGCCTCTGGAAACACCATATATTTT

V: TRBV4-3
J: TRBJ2-1
size: NA
D: TRBD2
CDR3: CASSQGLAGNTNEQFF
DNA: TGCGCCAGCAGCCAAGGACTAGCGGGTAATACAAATGAGCAGTTCTTC

V: TRBV5-1
J: TRBJ2-7
size: NA
D: TRBD1
CDR3: CASSPGTGPYEQYF
DNA: TGCGCCAGCAGCCCCGGGACAGGGCCCTACGAGCAGTACTTC

V: TRBV7-6
J: TRBJ1-1
size: NA
D: NA
CDR3: CASTPSAFRGTNEAFF
DNA: TGTGCCAGCACTCCGTCTGCGTTCCGGGGGACGAATGAAGCTTTCTTT

V: TRBV28
J: TRBJ2-5
size: NA
D: TRBD1
CDR3: CAPKSLDRGGQETQYF
DNA: TGTGCCCCAAAATCATTGGACAGGGGGGGGCAAGAGACCCAGTACTTC

V: TRBV27
J: TRBJ2-1
size: NA
D: NA
CDR3: CASNDPGREPEQFF
DNA: TGTGCCAGCAACGATCCGGGGCGGGAACCTGAGCAGTTCTTC

V: TRBV7-8
J: TRBJ2-5
size: NA
D: NA
CDR3: CASSLEREAQETQYF
DNA: TGTGCCAGCAGCTTAGAGAGGGAGGCCCAAGAGACCCAGTACTTC

V: TRBV19
J: TRBJ2-7
size: NA
D: TRBD2
CDR3: CASSTLGTSYEQYF
DNA: TGTGCCAGTAGTACACTCGGGACTAGCTACGAGCAGTACTTC

V: TRBV28
J: TRBJ2-2
size: NA
D: TRBD2
CDR3: CASRSTSGSRIAGELFF
DNA: TGTGCCAGCAGATCGACTAGCGGGAGTAGAATTGCCGGGGAGCTGTTTTTT

V: TRBV5-8
J: TRBJ2-1
size: NA
D: TRBD2
CDR3: CASSFHEGLADSYNEQFF
DNA: TGTGCCAGCAGCTTCCATGAGGGACTAGCGGACTCCTACAATGAGCAGTTCTTC

V: TRBV28
J: TRBJ2-7
size: NA
D: TRBD1
CDR3: CASRVGTGPSYEQYF
DNA: TGTGCCAGCAGGGTAGGGACAGGGCCCTCCTACGAGCAGTACTTC

V: TRBV5-4
J: TRBJ2-7
size: once
D: TRBD2
CDR3: CASSTRVSGKVEQYF
DNA: TGTGCCAGCAGCACGCGGGTTAGCGGGAAGGTCGAGCAGTACTTC

V: TRBV7-3
J: TRBJ2-7
size: once
D: TRBD2
CDR3: CASSSLPPAGVYEQYF
DNA: TGTGCCAGCAGCTCCCTCCCCCCAGCGGGAGTCTACGAGCAGTACTTC

V: TRBV29-1
J: TRBJ2-7
size: NA
D: NA
CDR3: CSVVVRVPSYEQYF
DNA: TGCAGCGTTGTCGTCAGGGTCCCTTCCTACGAGCAGTACTTC

V: TRBV4-1
J: TRBJ2-3
size: NA
D: TRBD2
CDR3: CASSQAGLAGARGTQYF
DNA: TGCGCCAGCAGCCAAGCCGGACTAGCGGGAGCCCGGGGTACGCAGTATTTT

V: TRBV6-1
J: TRBJ2-3
size: NA
D: NA
CDR3: CASSEVYTDTQYF
DNA: TGTGCCAGCAGTGAAGTGTACACAGATACGCAGTATTTT